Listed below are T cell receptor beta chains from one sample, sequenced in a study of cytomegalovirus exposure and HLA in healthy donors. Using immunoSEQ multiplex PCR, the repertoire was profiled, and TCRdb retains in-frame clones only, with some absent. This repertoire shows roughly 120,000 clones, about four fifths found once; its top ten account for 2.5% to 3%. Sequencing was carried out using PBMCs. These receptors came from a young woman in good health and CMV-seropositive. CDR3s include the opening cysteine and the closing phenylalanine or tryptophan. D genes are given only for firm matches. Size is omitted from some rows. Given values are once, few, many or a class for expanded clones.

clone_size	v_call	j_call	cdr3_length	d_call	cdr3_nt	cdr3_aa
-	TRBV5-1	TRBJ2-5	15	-	TGCGCCAGCAGCTTGGTGTCGGCAGAGGGAGAGACCCAGTACTTC	CASSLVSAEGETQYF
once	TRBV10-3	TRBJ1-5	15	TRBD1	TGTGCCATCAGTGAGGACAGGGGAAGGGGTCAGGGCCAGCATTTT	CAISEDRGRGQGQHF
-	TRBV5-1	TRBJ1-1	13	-	TGCGCCAGCAGCGGGGGGTGGGGTGCTGAAGCTTTCTTT	CASSGGWGAEAFF
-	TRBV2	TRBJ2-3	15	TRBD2	TGTGCCAGCAGGGACGGACTAGCGGAAAGAGATACGCAGTATTTT	CASRDGLAERDTQYF
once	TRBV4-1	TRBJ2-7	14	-	TGCGCCAGCAGCCGAACCAGGGAACTGGGCGAGCAGTACTTC	CASSRTRELGEQYF
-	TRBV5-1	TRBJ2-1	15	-	TGCGCCAGCAGCTTGACGACTCCCTTACGCAATGAGCAGTTCTTC	CASSLTTPLRNEQFF
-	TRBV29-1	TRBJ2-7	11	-	TGCAGCGTAAAACTTTCCTACGAGCAGTACTTC	CSVKLSYEQYF
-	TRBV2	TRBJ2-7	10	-	TGTGCCAGCACCAGCGGTGAGCAGTACTTC	CASTSGEQYF
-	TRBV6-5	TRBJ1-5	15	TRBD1	TGTGCCAGCAGTAGGTCCAGGGGGGGCAATCAGCCCCAGCATTTT	CASSRSRGGNQPQHF
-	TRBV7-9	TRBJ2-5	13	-	TGTGCCAGCAGAAGCGCAGGGAAAGAGACCCAGTACTTC	CASRSAGKETQYF
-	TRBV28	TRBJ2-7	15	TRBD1	TGTGCCAGCAGTTTATGGGGGCAGGGGGCCTACGAGCAGTACTTC	CASSLWGQGAYEQYF
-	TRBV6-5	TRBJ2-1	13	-	TGTGCCAGCAGTTCAGGACTAAACAATGAGCAGTTCTTC	CASSSGLNNEQFF
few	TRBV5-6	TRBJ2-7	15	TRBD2	TGTGCCAGCAGCGCGGCGGGAGGGGGTTCCTACGAGCAGTACTTC	CASSAAGGGSYEQYF
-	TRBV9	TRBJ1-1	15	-	TGTGCCAGCAGCGTAGGGCGGGGGGGAGGCACTGAAGCTTTCTTT	CASSVGRGGGTEAFF
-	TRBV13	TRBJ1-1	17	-	TGTGCCAGCAGCTCGGCCGGGTATCGGACATACGGCACTGAAGCTTTCTTT	CASSSAGYRTYGTEAFF
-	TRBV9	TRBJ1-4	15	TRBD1	TGTGCCAGCAGCGAGTCCGGAACAGGGGGAGAAAAACTGTTTTTT	CASSESGTGGEKLFF
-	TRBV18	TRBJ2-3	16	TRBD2	TGTGCCAGCTCACCACAACTAGCGGAGAGGACAGATACGCAGTATTTT	CASSPQLAERTDTQYF
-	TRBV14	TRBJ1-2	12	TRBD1	TGTGCCAGCAGCCTGGACAGGGCTGGCTACACCTTC	CASSLDRAGYTF
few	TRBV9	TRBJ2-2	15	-	TGTGCCAGCAGCGTAGCTATCGGGGACACCGGGGAGCTGTTTTTT	CASSVAIGDTGELFF
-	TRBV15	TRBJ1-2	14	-	TGTGCCACCAGCAGAGATTTGCCAGGGTTTGGCTACACCTTC	CATSRDLPGFGYTF
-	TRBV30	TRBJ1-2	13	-	TGTGCCTGGAGGACGGGACACTGGTATGGCTACACCTTC	CAWRTGHWYGYTF
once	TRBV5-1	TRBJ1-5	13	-	TGCGCCAGCAGCTATTATTCAGGGGAGCCCCAGCATTTT	CASSYYSGEPQHF
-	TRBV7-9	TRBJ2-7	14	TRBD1	TGTGCCAGCAGCTTGACAGGGGTCATCTACGAGCAGTACTTC	CASSLTGVIYEQYF
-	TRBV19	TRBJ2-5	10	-	TGTGCCAGTACACAAGAGACCCAGTACTTC	CASTQETQYF
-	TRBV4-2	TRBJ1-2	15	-	TGTGCCAGCAGCCAAGGGCGGCCGAGTAACTATGGCTACACCTTC	CASSQGRPSNYGYTF
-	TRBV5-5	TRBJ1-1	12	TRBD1	TGTGCCAGTCGACAGGGGATCGCTGAAGCTTTCTTT	CASRQGIAEAFF
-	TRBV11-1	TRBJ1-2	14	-	TGTGCCAGCAGCCGTACCACAGCTAACTATGGCTACACCTTC	CASSRTTANYGYTF
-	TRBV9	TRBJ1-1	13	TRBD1	TGTGCCAGCAAGGGGGCTGGGAACACTGAAGCTTTCTTT	CASKGAGNTEAFF
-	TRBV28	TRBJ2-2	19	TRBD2	TGTGCCAGTCAATTTCTTAGCGGGACGACTACCGATGTCACCGGGGAGCTGTTTTTT	CASQFLSGTTTDVTGELFF
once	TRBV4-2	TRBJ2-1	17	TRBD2	TGTGCCAGCAGCCAAGATGGCCTAGCGGGAGGGCTAAATGAGCAGTTCTTC	CASSQDGLAGGLNEQFF
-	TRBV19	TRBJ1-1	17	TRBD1	TGTGCCAGTAGTATAACAGGGGTGACTCCCATGAACACTGAAGCTTTCTTT	CASSITGVTPMNTEAFF
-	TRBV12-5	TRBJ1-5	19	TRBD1	TGTGCTAGTGGTTTGTTTACATCCCACAGGGGTACCGGCAATCAGCCCCAGCATTTT	CASGLFTSHRGTGNQPQHF
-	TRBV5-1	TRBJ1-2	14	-	TGCGCCAGCAGCTTGGGCGGAGGGAGCTATGGCTACACCTTC	CASSLGGGSYGYTF
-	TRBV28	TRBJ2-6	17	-	TGTGCCAGCAGTACACTGACAGTGGTCTCTGGGGCCAACGTCCTGACTTTC	CASSTLTVVSGANVLTF
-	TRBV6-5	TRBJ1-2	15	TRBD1	TGTGCCAGCAGTTACTCCATCGGACAGGGCTATGGCTACACCTTC	CASSYSIGQGYGYTF
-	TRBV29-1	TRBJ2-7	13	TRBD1	TGCAGCGTTGAAGATAACAGGGGATACGAGCAGTACTTC	CSVEDNRGYEQYF
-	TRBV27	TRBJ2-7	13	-	TGTGCCAGCAGCCTACAGGGTACCTACGAGCAGTACTTC	CASSLQGTYEQYF
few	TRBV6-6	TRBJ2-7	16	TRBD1	TGTGCCAGCAGTTACTCGAATAGAGGGGGCGGGTACGAGCAGTACTTC	CASSYSNRGGGYEQYF